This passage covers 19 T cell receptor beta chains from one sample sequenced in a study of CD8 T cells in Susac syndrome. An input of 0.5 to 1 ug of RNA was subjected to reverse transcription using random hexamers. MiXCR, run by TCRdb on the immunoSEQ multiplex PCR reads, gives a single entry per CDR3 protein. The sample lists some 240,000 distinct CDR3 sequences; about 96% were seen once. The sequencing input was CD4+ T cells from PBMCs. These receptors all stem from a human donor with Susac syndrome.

In nucleotides, the CDR3 is TGCAGTGCTCGGAGGGTGGACACTGAAGCTTTCTTT. Protein sequence: CSARRVDTEAFF. The gene calls are TRBV20-1 and TRBJ1-1, with D unresolved. CDR1 and CDR2 from the germline V gene are DFQATT and SNEGSKA (reference sequence). The V end was cut by 5 bases, the J end by 3 bases, with 10 bases between. CDR3 length equals 12 residues.

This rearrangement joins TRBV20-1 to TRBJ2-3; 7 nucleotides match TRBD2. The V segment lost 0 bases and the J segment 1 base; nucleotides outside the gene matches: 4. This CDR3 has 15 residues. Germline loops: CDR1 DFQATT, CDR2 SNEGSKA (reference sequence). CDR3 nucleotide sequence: TGCAGTGCTAGAGATCGCAGCGGGGGCACAGATACGCAGTATTTT. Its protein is CSARDRSGGTDTQYF.

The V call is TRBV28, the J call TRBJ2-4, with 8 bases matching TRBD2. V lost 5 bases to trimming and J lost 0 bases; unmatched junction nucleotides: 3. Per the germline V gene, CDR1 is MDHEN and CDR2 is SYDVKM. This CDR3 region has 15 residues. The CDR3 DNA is TGTGCCAGCAGTCCGGGGGGGGTAGCCAAAAACATTCAGTACTTC. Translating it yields CASSPGGVAKNIQYF.

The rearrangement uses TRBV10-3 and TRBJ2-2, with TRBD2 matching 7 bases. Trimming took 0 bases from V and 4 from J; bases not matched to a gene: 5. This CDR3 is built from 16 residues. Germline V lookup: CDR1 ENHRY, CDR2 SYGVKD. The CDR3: CAISESREQSTGELFF. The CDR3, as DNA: TGTGCCATCAGTGAGTCGCGGGAGCAGAGCACCGGGGAGCTGTTTTTT.

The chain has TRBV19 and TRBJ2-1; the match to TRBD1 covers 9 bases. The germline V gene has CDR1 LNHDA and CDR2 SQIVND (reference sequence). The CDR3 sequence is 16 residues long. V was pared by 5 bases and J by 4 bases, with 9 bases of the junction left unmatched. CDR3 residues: CASSSPGTGLYNEQFF. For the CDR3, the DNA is TGTGCCAGTAGTTCTCCCGGGACAGGGCTTTACAATGAGCAGTTCTTC.

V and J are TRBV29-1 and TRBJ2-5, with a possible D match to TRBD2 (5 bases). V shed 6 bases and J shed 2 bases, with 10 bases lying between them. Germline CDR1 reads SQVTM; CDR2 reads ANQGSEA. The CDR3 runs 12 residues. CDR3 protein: CSVPRGQETQYF. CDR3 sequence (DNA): TGCAGCGTGCCACGCGGGCAAGAGACCCAGTACTTC.

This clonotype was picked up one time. The CDR3 is CASSLTSPYNEQFF. In DNA form, the CDR3 reads TGTGCCAGCAGTCTAACAAGCCCCTACAATGAGCAGTTCTTC. The chain is built from TRBV28 and TRBJ2-1; D uncertain. Trimming left V 5 bases short and J 2 bases short, with 10 bases between. This CDR3 is built from 14 residues. From germline, CDR1 is MDHEN and CDR2 SYDVKM.

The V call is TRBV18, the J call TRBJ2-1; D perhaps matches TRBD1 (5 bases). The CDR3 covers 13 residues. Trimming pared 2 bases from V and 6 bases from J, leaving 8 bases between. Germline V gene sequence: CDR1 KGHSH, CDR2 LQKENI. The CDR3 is CASSPGAGNEQFF. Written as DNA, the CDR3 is TGTGCCAGCTCACCAGGGGCAGGCAATGAGCAGTTCTTC.

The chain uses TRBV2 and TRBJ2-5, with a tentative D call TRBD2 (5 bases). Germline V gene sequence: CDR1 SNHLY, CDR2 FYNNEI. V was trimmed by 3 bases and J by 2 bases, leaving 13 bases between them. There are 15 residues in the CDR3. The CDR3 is CASSDIGRRQETQYF. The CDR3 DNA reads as TGTGCCAGCAGTGACATTGGGCGGAGGCAAGAGACCCAGTACTTC.

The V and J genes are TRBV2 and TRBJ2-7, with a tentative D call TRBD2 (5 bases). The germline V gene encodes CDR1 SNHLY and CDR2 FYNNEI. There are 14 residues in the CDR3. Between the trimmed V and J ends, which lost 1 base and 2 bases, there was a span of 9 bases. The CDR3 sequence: CASSEEAEAYEQYF. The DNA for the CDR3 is TGTGCCAGCAGTGAAGAAGCGGAAGCCTACGAGCAGTACTTC. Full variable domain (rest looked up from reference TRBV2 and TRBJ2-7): EPEVTQTPSHQVTQMGQEVILRCVPISNHLYFYWYRQILGQKVEFLVSFYNNEISEKSEIFDDQFSVERPDGSNFTLKIRSTKLEDSAMYFCASSEEAEAYEQYFGPGTRLTVT.

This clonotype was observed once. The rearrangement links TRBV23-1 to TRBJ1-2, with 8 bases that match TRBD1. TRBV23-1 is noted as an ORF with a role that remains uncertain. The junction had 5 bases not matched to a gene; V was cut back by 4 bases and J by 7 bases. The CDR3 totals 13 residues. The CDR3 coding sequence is TGCGCCAGCAGTCTGACAGGGGCGCTTGGCTACACCTTC. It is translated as CASSLTGALGYTF.

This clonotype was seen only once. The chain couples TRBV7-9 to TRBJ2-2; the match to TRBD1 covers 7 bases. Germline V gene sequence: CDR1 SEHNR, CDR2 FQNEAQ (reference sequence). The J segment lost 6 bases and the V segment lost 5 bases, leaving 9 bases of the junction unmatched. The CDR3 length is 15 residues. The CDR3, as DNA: TGTGCCAGCAGCCATACTACAGGGGAAGCCGGGGAGCTGTTTTTT. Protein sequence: CASSHTTGEAGELFF.

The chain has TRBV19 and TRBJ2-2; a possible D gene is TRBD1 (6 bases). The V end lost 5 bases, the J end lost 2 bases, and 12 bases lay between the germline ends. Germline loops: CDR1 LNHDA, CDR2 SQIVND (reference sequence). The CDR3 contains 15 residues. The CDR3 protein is CASSPLGANTGELFF. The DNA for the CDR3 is TGTGCCAGTAGTCCTCTGGGGGCCAACACCGGGGAGCTGTTTTTT.

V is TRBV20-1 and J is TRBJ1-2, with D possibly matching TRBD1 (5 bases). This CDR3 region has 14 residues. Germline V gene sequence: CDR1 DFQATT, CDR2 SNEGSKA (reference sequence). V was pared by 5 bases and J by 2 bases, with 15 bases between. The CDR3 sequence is CSALVGTINYGYTF. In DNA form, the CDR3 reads TGCAGTGCTCTGGTAGGGACGATAAACTATGGCTACACCTTC.

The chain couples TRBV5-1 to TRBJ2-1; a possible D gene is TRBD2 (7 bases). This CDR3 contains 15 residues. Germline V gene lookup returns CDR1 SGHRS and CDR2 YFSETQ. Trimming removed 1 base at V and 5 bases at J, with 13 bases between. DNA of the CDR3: TGCGCCAGCAGCTTGAGGGGGGGCCCGAACAATGAGCAGTTCTTC. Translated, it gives CASSLRGGPNNEQFF.

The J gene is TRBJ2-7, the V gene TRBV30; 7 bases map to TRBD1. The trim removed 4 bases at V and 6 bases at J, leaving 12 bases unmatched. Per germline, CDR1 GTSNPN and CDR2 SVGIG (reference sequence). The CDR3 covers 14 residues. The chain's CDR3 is CAWKTRQGVSEQYF. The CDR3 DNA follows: TGTGCCTGGAAAACGAGGCAGGGGGTAAGCGAGCAGTACTTC.

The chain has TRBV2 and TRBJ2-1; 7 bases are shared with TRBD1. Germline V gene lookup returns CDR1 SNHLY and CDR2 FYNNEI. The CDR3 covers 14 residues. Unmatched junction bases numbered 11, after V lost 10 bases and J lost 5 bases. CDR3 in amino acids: CATPPGQKNNEQFF. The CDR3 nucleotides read TGTGCCACTCCACCGGGACAGAAGAACAATGAGCAGTTCTTC.

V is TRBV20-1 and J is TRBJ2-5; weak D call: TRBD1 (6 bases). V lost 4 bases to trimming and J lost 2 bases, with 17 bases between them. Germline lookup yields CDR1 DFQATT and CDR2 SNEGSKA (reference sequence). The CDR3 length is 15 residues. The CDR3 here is CSAKLARDTQETQYF. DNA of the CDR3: TGCAGTGCTAAATTAGCTCGGGACACGCAAGAGACCCAGTACTTC.

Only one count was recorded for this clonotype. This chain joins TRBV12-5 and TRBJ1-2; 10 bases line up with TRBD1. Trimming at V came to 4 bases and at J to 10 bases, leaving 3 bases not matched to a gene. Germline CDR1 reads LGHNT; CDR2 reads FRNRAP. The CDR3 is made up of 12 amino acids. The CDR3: CASGSGTGDYTF. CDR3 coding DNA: TGTGCTAGTGGTTCAGGGACAGGGGACTACACCTTC. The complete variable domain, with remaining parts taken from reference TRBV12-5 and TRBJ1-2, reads DARVTQTPRHKVTEMGQEVTMRCQPILGHNTVFWYRQTMMQGLELLAYFRNRAPLDDSGMPKDRFSAEMPDATLATLKIQPSEPRDSAVYFCASGSGTGDYTFGSGTRLTVV.